The 10 T cell receptor beta chains given below trace back to one sample, sequenced in a study of spatial heterogeneity in lung cancer (dated by TCRdb to about 2019). The label giving this sample's time point can be read as: sample taken at primary tumor resection. Without any cell sorting, TCR sequencing was performed on whole RNA extracted either from tumor and nontumor lung tissue or from cryopreserved PBMC samples. Libraries were prepared through 5' RACE. The data were produced on a NextSeq 500. TCRdb applied fastp at Q25 and MiXCR to the public reads, then kept only in-frame beta chains. Entries that share a CDR3 protein sequence are merged under the most common genes and DNA. The sample contains more than 9,000 distinct CDR3 sequences, roughly 6.2% of them found a single time. The ten top clones hold 9% to 12% of the sample. Specimen: normal lung tissue next to the tumor, collected at surgery. The receptors were sampled from a male donor with early-stage non-small cell lung cancer.

V is TRBV5-4 and J is TRBJ2-5; 8 bases map to TRBD1. V shed 4 bases and J 2 bases; nucleotides not matched to a gene: 7. The CDR3 has 15 residues. Germline values: CDR1 SGHNT, CDR2 YYREEE (reference sequence). CDR3 in amino acids: CASSPGQGRQETQYF. In DNA, the CDR3 is TGTGCCAGCAGCCCCGGACAGGGAAGGCAAGAGACCCAGTACTTC.

There are many counts of this clonotype. The DNA for the CDR3 is TGCGCCAGCAGCTTGGAAAAGGGGAGAGCTTTCTTT. It encodes CASSLEKGRAFF. This sequence joins TRBV5-1 and TRBJ1-1; a possible D gene is TRBD1 (5 bases). The CDR3 runs to 12 residues. Trimming took off 0 bases at V and 10 bases at J, with 10 bases between the two ends. Germline V gene sequence: CDR1 SGHRS, CDR2 YFSETQ.

This clonotype came up many times. The chain couples TRBV6-2 or TRBV6-3 to TRBJ2-2, with D hard to call. This CDR3 has 13 amino acids. Trimming shortened V by 5 bases and J by 3 bases, and 7 bases separated the two germline ends. Germline V gene data show CDR1 as MNHEY and CDR2 as SVGEGT. The CDR3, as DNA: TGTGCCAGCAGTGGATCGGACACCGGGGAGCTGTTTTTT. Its translation is CASSGSDTGELFF.

This clonotype is classed as medium-sized. The chain recombines TRBV18 with TRBJ1-1, with D perhaps TRBD1 (5 bases). The CDR3 is 13 amino acids. Trimming took 2 bases from V and 7 from J, leaving 11 bases between them. Germline V gene data show CDR1 as KGHSH and CDR2 as LQKENI. This CDR3 is CASSPTGPLEAFF. The CDR3 region has the DNA TGTGCCAGCTCACCAACGGGACCACTTGAAGCTTTCTTT.

This clonotype was found many times. This chain connects TRBV3-1 to TRBJ1-5, with D perhaps TRBD1 (6 bases). This CDR3 spans 12 amino acids. CDR1 and CDR2 (germline): LGHDT, YNNKEL (reference sequence). The V end was cut by 4 bases, the J end by 5 bases, with 6 bases between. The CDR3 here is CASSPGDQPQHF. CDR3 coding DNA: TGTGCCAGCAGCCCAGGGGATCAGCCCCAGCATTTT.

At least ten counts were recorded for this clonotype. The chain links TRBV7-9 to TRBJ2-3; 8 bases agree with TRBD2. CDR1 is SEHNR, CDR2 FQNEAQ, per germline (reference sequence). J gave up 0 bases and V 2 bases, and 4 bases lay outside the gene matches. The CDR3 runs to 16 residues. Here the CDR3 DNA reads TGTGCCAGCAGCTTACTGGGCGGGAGGAGCACAGATACGCAGTATTTT. It encodes CASSLLGGRSTDTQYF.

By sample share, this clonotype is medium-sized (0.01 to 0.1%). The chain carries TRBV12-3 or TRBV12-4 and TRBJ1-1, with no clear D. Trimming took off 10 bases at V and 2 bases at J, with 11 bases between the two ends. The CDR3 runs to 12 residues. CDR3 residues: CANVGINTEAFF. The CDR3 nucleotides are TGTGCCAATGTGGGGATTAACACTGAAGCTTTCTTT.

This clonotype occurred many times. The chain combines TRBV9 with TRBJ2-1, with D perhaps matching TRBD1 or TRBD2 (5 bases each). Germline CDR1 and CDR2: SGDLS and YYNGEE. The CDR3 extends over 15 amino acids. Trimming cost V 2 bases and J 5 bases, with 14 bases left between them. Here the CDR3 reads CASSVGTLGNNEQFF. CDR3 nucleotide sequence: TGTGCCAGCAGCGTTGGGACCCTAGGCAACAATGAGCAGTTCTTC.

This clonotype showed up many times. The chain is built from TRBV7-2 and TRBJ2-2; D may be TRBD2 (6 bases). The CDR3 has 16 residues. The germline V gene encodes CDR1 SGHTA and CDR2 FQGNSA. Trimming pared 5 bases from V and 1 base from J, leaving 14 bases between. The chain's CDR3 is CASSPTGRRNTGELFF. In DNA, the CDR3 is TGTGCCAGCAGCCCCACGGGGAGGAGGAACACCGGGGAGCTGTTTTTT.

This clonotype was observed at least ten times. The rearrangement uses TRBV5-1 and TRBJ1-6; a weak D match, TRBD1 (5 bases). This CDR3 comprises 15 residues. Trimming pared 1 base from V and 7 bases from J, leaving 12 bases between. Germline loops: CDR1 SGHRS, CDR2 YFSETQ. The CDR3 is CASSLSGPVNSPLHF. In DNA form, the CDR3 reads TGCGCCAGCAGCTTGTCGGGGCCGGTAAATTCACCCCTCCACTTT.